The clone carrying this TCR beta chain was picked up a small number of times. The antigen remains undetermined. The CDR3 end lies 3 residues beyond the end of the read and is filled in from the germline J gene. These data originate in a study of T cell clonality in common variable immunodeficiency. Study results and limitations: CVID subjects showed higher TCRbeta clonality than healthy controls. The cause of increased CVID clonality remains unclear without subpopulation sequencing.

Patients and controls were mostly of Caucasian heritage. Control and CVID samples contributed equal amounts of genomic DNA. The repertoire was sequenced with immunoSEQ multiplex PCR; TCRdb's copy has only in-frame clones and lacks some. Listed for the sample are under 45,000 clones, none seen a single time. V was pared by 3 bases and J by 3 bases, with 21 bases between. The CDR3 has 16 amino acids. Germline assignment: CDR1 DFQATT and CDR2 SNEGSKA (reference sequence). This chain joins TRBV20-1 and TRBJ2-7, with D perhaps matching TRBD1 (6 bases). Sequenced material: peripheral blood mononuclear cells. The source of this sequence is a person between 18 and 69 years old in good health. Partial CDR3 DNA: TGCAGTGCTAGGGCAGAGGGACAACAGGACCACTACGAG. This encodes CSARAEGQQDHYE. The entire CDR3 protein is CSARAEGQQDHYEQYF.